These 6 T cell receptor beta chains share one sample of origin, sequenced in a study of T cells in narcolepsy. Clones were sequenced by immunoSEQ multiplex PCR, and TCRdb holds only the in-frame ones, with some missing. The profile shows 25,000 to 30,000 clones, 70% to 80% of them singletons. The sequenced material came from CD45RA- memory CD4+ T cells from PBMCs. These receptors were collected from a human donor with narcolepsy.

The V and J genes are TRBV7-2 and TRBJ1-5; D perhaps matches TRBD1 (6 bases). V lost 4 bases to trimming and J lost 3 bases, with 13 bases between them. Germline V CDR1 and CDR2: SGHTA, FQGNSA. The CDR3 sequence is 15 residues long. Written as DNA, the CDR3 is TGTGCCAGCAGCTCTCATACAGGGTCCAATCAGCCCCAGCATTTT. It codes for CASSSHTGSNQPQHF.

This rearrangement joins TRBV6-5 to TRBJ1-2; 12 nucleotides line up with TRBD1. CDR3 length equals 14 residues. The V gene end was trimmed by 8 bases and the J gene end by 7 bases; junction bases not matched to a gene: 8. The germline gives CDR1 MNHEY, CDR2 SVGAGI. CDR3 protein: CASDEGQGARGYTF. CDR3 DNA: TGTGCCAGCGACGAGGGACAGGGGGCGCGTGGCTACACCTTC.

This sequence joins TRBV7-8 and TRBJ1-5; 7 bases match TRBD1. The CDR3 sequence is 19 residues long. Trimming at V came to 3 bases and at J to 4 bases, leaving 18 bases not matched to a gene. CDR1 SGHVS and CDR2 FQNEAQ come from the germline V gene. The CDR3 DNA follows: TGTGCCAGCAGCTTGGACCCTTTCACCGGGACAGTACAAAATCAGCCCCAGCATTTT. As protein: CASSLDPFTGTVQNQPQHF. The variable domain in full, completed from reference TRBV7-8 and TRBJ1-5, reads GAGVSQSPRYKVAKRGQDVALRCDPISGHVSLFWYQQALGQGPEFLTYFQNEAQLDKSGLPSDRFFAERPEGSVSTLKIQRTQQEDSAVYLCASSLDPFTGTVQNQPQHFGDGTRLSIL.

The chain employs TRBV2 and TRBJ1-4; TRBD1 is a possible D gene (6 bases). V lost 4 bases and J lost 3, with 15 bases in between. CDR1 and CDR2 from the germline V gene are SNHLY and FYNNEI. The CDR3 consists of 16 residues. The CDR3: CASSALRTAANEKLFF. CDR3 nucleotide sequence: TGTGCCAGCAGTGCTTTAAGGACAGCAGCTAATGAAAAACTGTTTTTT.

The gene calls are TRBV11-3 and TRBJ2-2; D unclear. The CDR3 totals 14 residues. Germline CDR1 SGHNT, CDR2 YENEEA. V was cut by 1 base and J by 5 bases, with 8 bases left in between. The CDR3 DNA is TGTGCCAGCAGCTTAGGTGGGCGGACCGGGGAGCTGTTTTTT. Translating gives CASSLGGRTGELFF. Looking up the rest from reference TRBV11-3 and TRBJ2-2 gives the full variable domain: EAGVVQSPRYKIIEKKQPVAFWCNPISGHNTLYWYLQNLGQGPELLIRYENEEAVDDSQLPKDRFSAERLKGVDSTLKIQPAELGDSAVYLCASSLGGRTGELFFGEGSRLTVL.

There are a few counts of this clone. The J gene is TRBJ2-7, the V gene TRBV7-9, with D uncertain. CDR3 length equals 12 residues. The germline gives CDR1 SEHNR, CDR2 FQNEAQ (reference sequence). Trimming pared 5 bases from V and 3 bases from J, leaving 8 bases between. The DNA for the CDR3 is TGTGCCAGCAGCCATGGGGTCTACGAGCAGTACTTC. It encodes CASSHGVYEQYF.